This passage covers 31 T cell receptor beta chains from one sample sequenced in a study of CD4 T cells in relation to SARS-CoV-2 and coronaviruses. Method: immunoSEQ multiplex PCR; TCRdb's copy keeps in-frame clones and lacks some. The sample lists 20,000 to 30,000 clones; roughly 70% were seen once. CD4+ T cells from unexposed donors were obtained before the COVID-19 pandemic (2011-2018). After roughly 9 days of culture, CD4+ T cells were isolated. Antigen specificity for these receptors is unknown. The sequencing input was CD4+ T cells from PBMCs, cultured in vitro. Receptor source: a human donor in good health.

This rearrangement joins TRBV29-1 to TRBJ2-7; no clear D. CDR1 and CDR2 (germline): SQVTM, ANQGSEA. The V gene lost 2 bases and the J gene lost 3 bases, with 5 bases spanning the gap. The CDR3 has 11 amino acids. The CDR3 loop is CSVESGYEQYF. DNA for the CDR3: TGCAGCGTTGAATCTGGCTACGAGCAGTACTTC.

CDR3 coding DNA: TGTGCCAGCAGTCTTGGGATACCCACCGAGCAGTACTTC. Protein product: CASSLGIPTEQYF. This chain joins TRBV6-2 or TRBV6-3 and TRBJ2-7; D not certain. Germline CDR1 is MNHEY and CDR2 is SVGEGT. This CDR3 comprises 13 residues. The V end was cut by 5 bases, the J end by 6 bases, with 14 bases between.

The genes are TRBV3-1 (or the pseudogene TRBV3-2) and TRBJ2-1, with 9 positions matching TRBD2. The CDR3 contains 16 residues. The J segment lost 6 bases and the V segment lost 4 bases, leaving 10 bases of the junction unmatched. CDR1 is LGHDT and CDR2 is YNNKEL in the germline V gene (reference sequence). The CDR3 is CASSLPLAGNGNEQFF. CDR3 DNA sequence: TGTGCCAGCAGCCTTCCCCTAGCGGGAAACGGCAATGAGCAGTTCTTC.

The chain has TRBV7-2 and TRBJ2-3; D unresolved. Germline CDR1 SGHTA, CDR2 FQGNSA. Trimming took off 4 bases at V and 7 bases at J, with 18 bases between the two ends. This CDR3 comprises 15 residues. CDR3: CASSSHTASPYTQYF. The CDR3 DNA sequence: TGTGCCAGCAGCTCCCATACGGCGTCACCATATACGCAGTATTTT.

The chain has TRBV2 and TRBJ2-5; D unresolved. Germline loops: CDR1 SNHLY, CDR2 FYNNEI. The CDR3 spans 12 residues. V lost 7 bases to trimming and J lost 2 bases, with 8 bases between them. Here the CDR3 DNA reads TGTGCCAGCACCTGGGCACAAGAGACCCAGTACTTC. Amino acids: CASTWAQETQYF.

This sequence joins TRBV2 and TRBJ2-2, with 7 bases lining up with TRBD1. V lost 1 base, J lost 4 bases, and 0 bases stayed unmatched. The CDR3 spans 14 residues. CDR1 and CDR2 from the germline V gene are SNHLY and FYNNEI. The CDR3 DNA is TGTGCCAGCAGTGAAGGACAGGGCACCGGGGAGCTGTTTTTT. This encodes CASSEGQGTGELFF.

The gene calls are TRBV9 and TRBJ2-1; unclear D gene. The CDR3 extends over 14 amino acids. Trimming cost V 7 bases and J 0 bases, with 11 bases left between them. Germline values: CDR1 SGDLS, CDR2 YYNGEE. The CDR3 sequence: CASGRTSSYNEQFF. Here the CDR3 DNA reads TGTGCCAGCGGCCGAACCTCCTCCTACAATGAGCAGTTCTTC.

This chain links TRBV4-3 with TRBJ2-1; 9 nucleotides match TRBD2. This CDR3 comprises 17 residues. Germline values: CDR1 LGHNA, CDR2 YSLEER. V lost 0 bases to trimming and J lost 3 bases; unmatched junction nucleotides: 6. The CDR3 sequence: CASSQEPRGGDYNEQFF. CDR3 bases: TGCGCCAGCAGCCAAGAGCCCCGCGGGGGGGACTACAATGAGCAGTTCTTC.

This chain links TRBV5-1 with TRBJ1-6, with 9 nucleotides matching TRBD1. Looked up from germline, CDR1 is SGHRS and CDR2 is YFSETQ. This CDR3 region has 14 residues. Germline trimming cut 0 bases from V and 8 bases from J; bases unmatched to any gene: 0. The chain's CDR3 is CASSLGDRDSPLHF. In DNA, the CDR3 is TGCGCCAGCAGCTTGGGGGACAGGGATTCACCCCTCCACTTT.

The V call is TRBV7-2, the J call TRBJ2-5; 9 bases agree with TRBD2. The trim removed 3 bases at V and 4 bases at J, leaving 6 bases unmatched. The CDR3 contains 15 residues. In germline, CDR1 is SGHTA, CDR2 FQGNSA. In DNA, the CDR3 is TGTGCCAGCAGCTTTCGCGGGGGGGCAGGAGAGACCCAGTACTTC. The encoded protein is CASSFRGGAGETQYF.

The CDR3 sequence is CASKSRASGTSTDTQYF. For the CDR3, the DNA is TGTGCCAGCAAGAGTAGAGCTAGCGGGACGAGCACAGATACGCAGTATTTT. This sequence joins TRBV2 and TRBJ2-3, with 9 bases matching TRBD2. Losses at the gene ends were 7 bases for V and 0 bases for J; bases not matched to a gene: 11. From germline, CDR1 is SNHLY and CDR2 FYNNEI. The CDR3 is made up of 17 amino acids.

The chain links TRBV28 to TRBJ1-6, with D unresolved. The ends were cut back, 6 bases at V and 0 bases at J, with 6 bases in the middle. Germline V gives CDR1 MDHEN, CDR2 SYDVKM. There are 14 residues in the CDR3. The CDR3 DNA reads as TGTGCCAGCAGAGGGAGCTCCTATAATTCACCCCTCCACTTT. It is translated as CASRGSSYNSPLHF.

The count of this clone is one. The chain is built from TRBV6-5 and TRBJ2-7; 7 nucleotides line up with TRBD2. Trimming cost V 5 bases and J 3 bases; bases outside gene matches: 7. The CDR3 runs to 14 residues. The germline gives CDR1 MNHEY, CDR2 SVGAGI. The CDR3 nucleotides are TGTGCCAGCAGTCCCCGGGGGGTCGGCTACGAGCAGTACTTC. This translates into CASSPRGVGYEQYF.

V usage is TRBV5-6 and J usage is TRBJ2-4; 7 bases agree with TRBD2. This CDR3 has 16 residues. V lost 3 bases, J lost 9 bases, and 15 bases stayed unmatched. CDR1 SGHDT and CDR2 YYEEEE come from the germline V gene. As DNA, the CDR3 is TGTGCCAGCAGCTGGGACGCGGGAGATAGGAGTAGCATTCAGTACTTC. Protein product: CASSWDAGDRSSIQYF.

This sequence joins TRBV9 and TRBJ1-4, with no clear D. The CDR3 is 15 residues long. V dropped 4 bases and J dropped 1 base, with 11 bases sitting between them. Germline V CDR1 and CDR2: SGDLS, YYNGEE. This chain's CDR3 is CASSKGLLTNEKLFF. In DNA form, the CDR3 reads TGTGCCAGCAGCAAAGGACTGCTAACTAATGAAAAACTGTTTTTT.

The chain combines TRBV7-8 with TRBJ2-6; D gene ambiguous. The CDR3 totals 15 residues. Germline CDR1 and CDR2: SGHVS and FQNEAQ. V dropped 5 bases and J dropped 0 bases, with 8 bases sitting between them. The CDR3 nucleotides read TGTGCCAGCAGCCTCCTTATCTCTGGGGCCAACGTCCTGACTTTC. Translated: CASSLLISGANVLTF.

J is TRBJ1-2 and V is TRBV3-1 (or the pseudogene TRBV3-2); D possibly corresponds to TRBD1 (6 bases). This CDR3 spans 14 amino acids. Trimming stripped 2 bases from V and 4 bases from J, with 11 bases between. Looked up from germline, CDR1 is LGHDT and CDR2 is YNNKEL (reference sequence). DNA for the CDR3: TGTGCCAGCAGCCAAACGACAGGCGGCTATGGCTACACCTTC. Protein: CASSQTTGGYGYTF.

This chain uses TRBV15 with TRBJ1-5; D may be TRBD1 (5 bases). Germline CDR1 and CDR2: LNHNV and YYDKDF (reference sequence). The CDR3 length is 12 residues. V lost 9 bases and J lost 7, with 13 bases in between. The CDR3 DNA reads TGTGCCACGGGAGGGGTTGGGCAGCCCCAGCATTTT. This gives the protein CATGGVGQPQHF.

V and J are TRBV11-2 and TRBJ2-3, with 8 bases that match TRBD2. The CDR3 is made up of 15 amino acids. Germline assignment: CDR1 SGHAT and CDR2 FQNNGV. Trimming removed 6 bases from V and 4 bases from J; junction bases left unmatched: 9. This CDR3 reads CASRPGGAVADTQYF. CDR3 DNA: TGTGCCAGCAGACCGGGGGGGGCTGTGGCAGATACGCAGTATTTT.

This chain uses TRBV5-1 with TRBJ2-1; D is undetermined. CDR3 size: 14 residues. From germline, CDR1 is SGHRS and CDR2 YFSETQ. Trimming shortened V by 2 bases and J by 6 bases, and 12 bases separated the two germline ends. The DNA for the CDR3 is TGCGCCAGCAGCTTCGGCGACGGAACCAATGAGCAGTTCTTC. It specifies CASSFGDGTNEQFF.

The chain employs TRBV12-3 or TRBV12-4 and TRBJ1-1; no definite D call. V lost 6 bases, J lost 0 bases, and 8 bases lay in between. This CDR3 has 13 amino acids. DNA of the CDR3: TGTGCCAGCAGCTTCAACATGAACACTGAAGCTTTCTTT. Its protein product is CASSFNMNTEAFF.

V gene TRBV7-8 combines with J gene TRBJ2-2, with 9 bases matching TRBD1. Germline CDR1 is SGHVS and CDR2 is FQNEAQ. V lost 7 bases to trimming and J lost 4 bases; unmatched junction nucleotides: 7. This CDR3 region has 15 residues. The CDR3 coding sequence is TGTGCCAGCATCAAAAACAGGGGGCTCACCGGGGAGCTGTTTTTT. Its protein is CASIKNRGLTGELFF. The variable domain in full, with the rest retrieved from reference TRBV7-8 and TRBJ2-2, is GAGVSQSPRYKVAKRGQDVALRCDPISGHVSLFWYQQALGQGPEFLTYFQNEAQLDKSGLPSDRFFAERPEGSVSTLKIQRTQQEDSAVYLCASIKNRGLTGELFFGEGSRLTVL.

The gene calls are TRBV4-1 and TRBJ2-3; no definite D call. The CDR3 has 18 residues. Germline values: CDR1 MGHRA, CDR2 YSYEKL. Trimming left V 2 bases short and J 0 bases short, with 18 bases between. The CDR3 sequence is CASSQLNLLPRSTDTQYF. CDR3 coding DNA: TGCGCCAGCAGCCAACTTAACTTGCTTCCCAGGAGCACAGATACGCAGTATTTT.

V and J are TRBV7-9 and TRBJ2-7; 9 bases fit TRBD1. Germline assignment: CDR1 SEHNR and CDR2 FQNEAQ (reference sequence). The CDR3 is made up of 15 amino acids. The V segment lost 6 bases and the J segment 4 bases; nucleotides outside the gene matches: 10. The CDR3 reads CASSPSQGAAYEQYF. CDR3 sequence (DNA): TGTGCCAGCAGTCCTTCACAGGGGGCAGCGTACGAGCAGTACTTC. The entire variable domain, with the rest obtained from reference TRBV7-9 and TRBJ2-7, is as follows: DTGVSQNPRHKITKRGQNVTFRCDPISEHNRLYWYRQTLGQGPEFLTYFQNEAQLEKSRLLSDRFSAERPKGSFSTLEIQRTEQGDSAMYLCASSPSQGAAYEQYFGPGTRLTVT.

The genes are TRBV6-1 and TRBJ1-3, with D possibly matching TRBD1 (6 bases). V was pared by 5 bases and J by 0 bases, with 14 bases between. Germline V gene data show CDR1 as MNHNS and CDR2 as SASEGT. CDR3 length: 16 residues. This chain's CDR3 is CASSQDRSISGNTIYF. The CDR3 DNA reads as TGTGCCAGCAGTCAAGACAGGTCGATCTCTGGAAACACCATATATTTT.

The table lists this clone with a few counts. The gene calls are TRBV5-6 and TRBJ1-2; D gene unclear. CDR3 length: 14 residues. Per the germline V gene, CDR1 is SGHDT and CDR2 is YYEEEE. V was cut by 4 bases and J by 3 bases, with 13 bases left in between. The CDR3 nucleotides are TGTGCCAGCAGCGACTGGCCTGGGGACTATGGCTACACCTTC. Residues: CASSDWPGDYGYTF.

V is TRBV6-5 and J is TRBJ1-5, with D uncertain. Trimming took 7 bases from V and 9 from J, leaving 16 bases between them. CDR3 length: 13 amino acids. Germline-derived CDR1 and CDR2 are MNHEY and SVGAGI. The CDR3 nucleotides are TGTGCCAGCAACAACCCCGGGTTTGTGCCCCAGCATTTT. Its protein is CASNNPGFVPQHF.

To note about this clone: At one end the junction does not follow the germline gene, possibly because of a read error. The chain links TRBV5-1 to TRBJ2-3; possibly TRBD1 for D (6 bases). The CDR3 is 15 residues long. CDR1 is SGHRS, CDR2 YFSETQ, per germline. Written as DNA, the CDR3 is TGCGCCAGCACTTCGACAGGCGACCACAGATATTCGATGGATTTT. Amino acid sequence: CASTSTGDHRYSMDF.

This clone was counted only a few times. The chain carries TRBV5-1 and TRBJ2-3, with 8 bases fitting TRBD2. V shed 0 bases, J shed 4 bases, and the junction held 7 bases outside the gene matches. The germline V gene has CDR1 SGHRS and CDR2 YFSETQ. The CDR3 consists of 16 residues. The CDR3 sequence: CASSLDSAGASDTQYF. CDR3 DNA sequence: TGCGCCAGCAGCTTGGACTCAGCGGGAGCGTCAGATACGCAGTATTTT.

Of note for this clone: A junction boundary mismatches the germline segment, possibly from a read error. The CDR3 DNA follows: TGCGCCAGCGGCCAAGATGTATCGAATAGCAATCAGCCCCAGCATTTT. It encodes CASGQDVSNSNQPQHF. The chain couples TRBV4-1 to TRBJ1-5; D is uncertain. The CDR3 is made up of 16 amino acids. Per germline, CDR1 MGHRA and CDR2 YSYEKL.

CDR3 sequence: CASSPGTGDHYGYTF. The CDR3 DNA follows: TGTGCCAGCAGTCCTGGGACAGGAGACCACTATGGCTACACCTTC. V usage is TRBV27 and J usage is TRBJ1-2; 8 bases are a match to TRBD1. The CDR3 contains 15 residues. Germline assignment: CDR1 MNHEY and CDR2 SMNVEV (reference sequence). V shed 5 bases and J 3 bases; nucleotides not matched to a gene: 8.